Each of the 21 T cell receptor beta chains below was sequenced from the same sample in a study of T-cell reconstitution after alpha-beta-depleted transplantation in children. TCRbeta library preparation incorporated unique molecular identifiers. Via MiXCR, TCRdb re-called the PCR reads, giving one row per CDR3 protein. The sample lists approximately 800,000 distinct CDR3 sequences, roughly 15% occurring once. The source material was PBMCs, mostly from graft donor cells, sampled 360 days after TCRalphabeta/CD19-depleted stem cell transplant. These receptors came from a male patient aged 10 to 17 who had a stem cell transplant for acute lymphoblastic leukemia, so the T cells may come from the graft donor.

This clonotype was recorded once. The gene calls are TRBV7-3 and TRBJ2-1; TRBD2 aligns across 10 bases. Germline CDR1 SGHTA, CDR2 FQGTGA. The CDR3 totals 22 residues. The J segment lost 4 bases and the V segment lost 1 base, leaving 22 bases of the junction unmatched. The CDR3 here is CASSLIPLSPLPGLALYNEQFF. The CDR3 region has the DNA TGTGCCAGCAGCTTAATCCCGTTGAGCCCTTTGCCGGGACTAGCGTTGTACAATGAGCAGTTCTTC.

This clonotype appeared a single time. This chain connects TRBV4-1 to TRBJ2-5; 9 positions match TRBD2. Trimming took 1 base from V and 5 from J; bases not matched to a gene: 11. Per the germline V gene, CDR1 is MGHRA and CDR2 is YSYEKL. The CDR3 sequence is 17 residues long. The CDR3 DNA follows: TGCGCCAGCAGCCAAGTCAAGGTAGCGGGAGAGGTGGAGACCCAGTACTTC. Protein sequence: CASSQVKVAGEVETQYF.

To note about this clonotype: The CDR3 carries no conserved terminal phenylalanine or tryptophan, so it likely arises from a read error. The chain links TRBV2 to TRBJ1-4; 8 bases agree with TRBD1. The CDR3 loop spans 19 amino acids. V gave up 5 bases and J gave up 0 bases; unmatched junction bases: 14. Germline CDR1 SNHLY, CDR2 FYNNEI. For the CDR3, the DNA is TGTGCCAGCAGTTTACGGGCAGGGGGCGGAGTTTCAACTAATGAAAAACTGTTTTAT. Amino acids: CASSLRAGGGVSTNEKLFY.

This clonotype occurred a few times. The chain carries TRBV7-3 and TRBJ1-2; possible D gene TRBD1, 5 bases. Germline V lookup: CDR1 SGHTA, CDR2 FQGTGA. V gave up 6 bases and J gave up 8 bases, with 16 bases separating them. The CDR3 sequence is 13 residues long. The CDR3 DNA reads TGTGCCAGCAGTGCTCAGGGTTCGGCGGGCTACACCTTC. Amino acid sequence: CASSAQGSAGYTF.

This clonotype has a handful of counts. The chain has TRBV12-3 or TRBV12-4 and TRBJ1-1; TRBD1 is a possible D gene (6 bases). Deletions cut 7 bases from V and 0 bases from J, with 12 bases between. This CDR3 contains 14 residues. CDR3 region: CASTGQRLNTEAFF. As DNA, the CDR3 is TGTGCCAGCACCGGACAGCGCTTGAACACTGAAGCTTTCTTT.

CDR3 nucleotide sequence: TGTGCCAGCAGCCCAACCCGGGACAGGAGCTACGAGCAGTACTTC. This translates into CASSPTRDRSYEQYF. V is TRBV7-9 and J is TRBJ2-7; TRBD1 aligns across 8 bases. CDR1 is SEHNR and CDR2 is FQNEAQ in the germline V gene (reference sequence). The CDR3 has 15 residues. With V trimmed by 5 bases and J by 3 bases, 9 bases remained unmatched.

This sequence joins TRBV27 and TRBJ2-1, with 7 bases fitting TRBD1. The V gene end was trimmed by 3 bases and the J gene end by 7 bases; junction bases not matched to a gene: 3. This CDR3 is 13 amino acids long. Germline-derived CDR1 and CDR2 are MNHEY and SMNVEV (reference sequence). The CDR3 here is CASSFTGENEQFF. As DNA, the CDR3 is TGTGCCAGCAGTTTCACAGGGGAGAATGAGCAGTTCTTC.

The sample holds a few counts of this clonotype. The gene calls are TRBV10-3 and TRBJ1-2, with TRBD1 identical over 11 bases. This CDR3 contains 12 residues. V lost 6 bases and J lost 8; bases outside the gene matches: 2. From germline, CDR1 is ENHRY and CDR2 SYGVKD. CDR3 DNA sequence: TGTGCCATCAGGGGACAGGGGGACGGCTACACCTTC. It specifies CAIRGQGDGYTF.

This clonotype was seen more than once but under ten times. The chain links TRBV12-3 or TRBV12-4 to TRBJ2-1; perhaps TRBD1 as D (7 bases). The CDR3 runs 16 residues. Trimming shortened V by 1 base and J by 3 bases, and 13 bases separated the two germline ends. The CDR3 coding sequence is TGTGCCAGCAGTTTAGGGCAGGGGGGAGACTACAATGAGCAGTTCTTC. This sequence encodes CASSLGQGGDYNEQFF.

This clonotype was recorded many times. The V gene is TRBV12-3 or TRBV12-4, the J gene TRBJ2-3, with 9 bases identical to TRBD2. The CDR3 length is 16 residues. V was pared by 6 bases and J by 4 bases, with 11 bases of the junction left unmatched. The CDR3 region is CASRTRGSGSSDTQYF. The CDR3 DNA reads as TGTGCCAGCAGAACCCGGGGTAGCGGGAGTTCAGATACGCAGTATTTT.

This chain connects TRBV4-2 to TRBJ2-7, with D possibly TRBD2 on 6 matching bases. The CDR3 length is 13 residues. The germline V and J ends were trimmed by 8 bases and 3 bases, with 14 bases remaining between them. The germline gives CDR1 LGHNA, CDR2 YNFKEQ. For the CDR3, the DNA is TGTGCCAGCGGGGTAGCGGCAAGCTACGAGCAGTACTTC. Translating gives CASGVAASYEQYF.

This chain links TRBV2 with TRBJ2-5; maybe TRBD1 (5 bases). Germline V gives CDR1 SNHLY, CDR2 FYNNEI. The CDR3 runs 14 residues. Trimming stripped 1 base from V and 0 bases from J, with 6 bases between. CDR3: CASSEGTHQETQYF. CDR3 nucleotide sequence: TGTGCCAGCAGTGAAGGGACACACCAAGAGACCCAGTACTTC.

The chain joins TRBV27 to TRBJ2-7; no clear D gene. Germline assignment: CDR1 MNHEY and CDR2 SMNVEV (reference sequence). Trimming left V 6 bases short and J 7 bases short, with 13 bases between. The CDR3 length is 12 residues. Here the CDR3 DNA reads TGTGCCAGCAGCCCTGGCCCTGTGGAGCAGTACTTC. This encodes CASSPGPVEQYF.

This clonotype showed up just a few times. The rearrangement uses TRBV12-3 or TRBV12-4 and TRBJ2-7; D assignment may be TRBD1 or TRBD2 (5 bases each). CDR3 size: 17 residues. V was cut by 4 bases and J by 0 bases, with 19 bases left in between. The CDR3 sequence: CASSSTTEGPFSYEQYF. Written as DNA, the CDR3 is TGTGCCAGCAGTTCAACCACCGAGGGGCCTTTCTCCTACGAGCAGTACTTC.

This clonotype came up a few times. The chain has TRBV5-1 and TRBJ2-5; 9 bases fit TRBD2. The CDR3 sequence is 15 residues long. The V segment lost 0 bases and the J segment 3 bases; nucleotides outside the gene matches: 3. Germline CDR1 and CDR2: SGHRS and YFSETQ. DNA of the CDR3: TGCGCCAGCAGCTTGGCCAAGCGGGAGGAAGAGACCCAGTACTTC. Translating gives CASSLAKREEETQYF.

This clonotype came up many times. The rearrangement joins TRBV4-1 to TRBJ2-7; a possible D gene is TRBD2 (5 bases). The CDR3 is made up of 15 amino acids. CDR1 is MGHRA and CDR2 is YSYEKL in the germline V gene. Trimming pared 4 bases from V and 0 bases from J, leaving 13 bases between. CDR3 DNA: TGCGCCAGCAGCCTTACTACGGGGTCCTCCTACGAGCAGTACTTC. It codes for CASSLTTGSSYEQYF.

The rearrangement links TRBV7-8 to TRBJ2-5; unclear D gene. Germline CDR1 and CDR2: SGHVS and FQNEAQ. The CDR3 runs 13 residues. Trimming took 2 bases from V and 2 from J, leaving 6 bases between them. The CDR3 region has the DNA TGTGCCAGCAGCTTATTGGCACAAGAGACCCAGTACTTC. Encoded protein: CASSLLAQETQYF.

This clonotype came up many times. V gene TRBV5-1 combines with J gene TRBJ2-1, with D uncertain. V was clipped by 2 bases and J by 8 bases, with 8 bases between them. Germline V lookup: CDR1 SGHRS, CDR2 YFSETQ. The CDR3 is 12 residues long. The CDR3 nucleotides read TGCGCCAGCAGCTTCGAAGGCCATGAGCAGTTCTTC. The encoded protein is CASSFEGHEQFF.

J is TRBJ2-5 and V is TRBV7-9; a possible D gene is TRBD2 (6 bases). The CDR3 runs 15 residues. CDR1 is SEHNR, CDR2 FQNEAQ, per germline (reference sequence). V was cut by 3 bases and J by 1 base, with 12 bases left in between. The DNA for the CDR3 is TGTGCCAGCAGCTTGAGCTTGGGGGGCCAAGAGACCCAGTACTTC. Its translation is CASSLSLGGQETQYF.

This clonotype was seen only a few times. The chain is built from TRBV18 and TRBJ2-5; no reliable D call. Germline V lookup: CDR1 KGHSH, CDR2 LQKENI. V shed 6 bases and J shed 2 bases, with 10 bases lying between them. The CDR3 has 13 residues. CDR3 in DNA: TGTGCCAGCTCCTTATCAGTACAAGAGACCCAGTACTTC. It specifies CASSLSVQETQYF.

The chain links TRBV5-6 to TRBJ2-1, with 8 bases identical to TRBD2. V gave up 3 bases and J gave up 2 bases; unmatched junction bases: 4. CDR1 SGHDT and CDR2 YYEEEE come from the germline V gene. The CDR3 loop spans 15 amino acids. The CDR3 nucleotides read TGTGCCAGCAGCTCCGGGACTAGGGCCTACAATGAGCAGTTCTTC. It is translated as CASSSGTRAYNEQFF.